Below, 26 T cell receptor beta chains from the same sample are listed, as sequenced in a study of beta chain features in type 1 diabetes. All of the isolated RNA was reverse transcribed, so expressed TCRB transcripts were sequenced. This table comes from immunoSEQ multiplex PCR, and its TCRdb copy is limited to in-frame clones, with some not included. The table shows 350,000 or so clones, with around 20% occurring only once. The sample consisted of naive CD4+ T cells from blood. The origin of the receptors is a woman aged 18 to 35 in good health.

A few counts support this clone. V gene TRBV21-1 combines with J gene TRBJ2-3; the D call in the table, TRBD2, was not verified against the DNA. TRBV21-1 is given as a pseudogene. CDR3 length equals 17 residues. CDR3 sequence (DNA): TGTGCCAGCAGCCCGACCGAGGCGGGTCTTAGCACAGATACGCAGTATTTT. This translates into CASSPTEAGLSTDTQYF.

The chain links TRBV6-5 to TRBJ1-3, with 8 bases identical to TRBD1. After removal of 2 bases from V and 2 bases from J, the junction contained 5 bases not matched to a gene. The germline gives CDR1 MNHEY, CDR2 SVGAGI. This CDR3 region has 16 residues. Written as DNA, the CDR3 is TGTGCCAGCAGTTACCGAACAGGGGGTGCTGGAAACACCATATATTTT. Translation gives CASSYRTGGAGNTIYF.

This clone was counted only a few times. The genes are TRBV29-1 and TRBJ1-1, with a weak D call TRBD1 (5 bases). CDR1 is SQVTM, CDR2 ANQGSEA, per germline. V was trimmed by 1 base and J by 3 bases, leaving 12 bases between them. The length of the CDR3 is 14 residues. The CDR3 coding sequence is TGCAGCGTTGAAGGGGGCACCAGTCACACTGAAGCTTTCTTT. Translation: CSVEGGTSHTEAFF.

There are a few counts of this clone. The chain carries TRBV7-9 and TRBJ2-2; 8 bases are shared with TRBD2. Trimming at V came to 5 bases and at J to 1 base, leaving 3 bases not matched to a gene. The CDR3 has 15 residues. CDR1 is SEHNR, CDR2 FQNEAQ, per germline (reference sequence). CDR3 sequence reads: CASSPREGNTGELFF. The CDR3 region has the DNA TGTGCCAGCAGCCCTCGGGAGGGGAACACCGGGGAGCTGTTTTTT.

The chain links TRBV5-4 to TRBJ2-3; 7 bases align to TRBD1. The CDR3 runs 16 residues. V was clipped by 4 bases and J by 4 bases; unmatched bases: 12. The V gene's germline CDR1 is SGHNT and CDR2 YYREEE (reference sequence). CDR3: CASSSEGGLGADTQYF. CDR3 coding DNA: TGTGCCAGCAGCAGCGAAGGGGGCCTCGGGGCAGATACGCAGTATTTT.

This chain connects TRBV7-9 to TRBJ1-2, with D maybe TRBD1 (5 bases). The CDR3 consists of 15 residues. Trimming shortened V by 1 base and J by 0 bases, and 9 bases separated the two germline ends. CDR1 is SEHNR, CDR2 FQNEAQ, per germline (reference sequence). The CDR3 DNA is TGTGCCAGCAGCTTAGGTGACAGACCTAACTATGGCTACACCTTC. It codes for CASSLGDRPNYGYTF.

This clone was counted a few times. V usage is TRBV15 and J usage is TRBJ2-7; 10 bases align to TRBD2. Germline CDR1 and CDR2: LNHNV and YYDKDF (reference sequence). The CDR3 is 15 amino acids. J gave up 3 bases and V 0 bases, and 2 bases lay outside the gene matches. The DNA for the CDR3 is TGTGCCACCAGCAGAGAGACTAGCGGGCACTACGAGCAGTACTTC. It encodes CATSRETSGHYEQYF.

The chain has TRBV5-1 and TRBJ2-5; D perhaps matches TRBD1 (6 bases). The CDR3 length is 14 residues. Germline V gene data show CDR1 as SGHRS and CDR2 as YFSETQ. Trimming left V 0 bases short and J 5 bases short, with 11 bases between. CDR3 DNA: TGCGCCAGCAGCTTGGAACAGGGTACCGAGACCCAGTACTTC. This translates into CASSLEQGTETQYF.

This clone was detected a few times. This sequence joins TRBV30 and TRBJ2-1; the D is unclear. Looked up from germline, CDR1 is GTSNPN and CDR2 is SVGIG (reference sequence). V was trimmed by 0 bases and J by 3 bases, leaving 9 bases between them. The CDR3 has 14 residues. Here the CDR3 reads CAWSVDGGYNEQFF. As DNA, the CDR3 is TGTGCCTGGAGTGTAGACGGCGGCTACAATGAGCAGTTCTTC.

The DNA for the CDR3 is TGTGCCAGCTCTTCAGGGGGCTACAATGAGCAGTTCTTC. This sequence encodes CASSSGGYNEQFF. V and J are TRBV18 and TRBJ2-1; TRBD1 matches 7 bases. The CDR3 is made up of 13 amino acids. Germline V gene data show CDR1 as KGHSH and CDR2 as LQKENI. The V gene end was trimmed by 6 bases and the J gene end by 3 bases; junction bases not matched to a gene: 2.

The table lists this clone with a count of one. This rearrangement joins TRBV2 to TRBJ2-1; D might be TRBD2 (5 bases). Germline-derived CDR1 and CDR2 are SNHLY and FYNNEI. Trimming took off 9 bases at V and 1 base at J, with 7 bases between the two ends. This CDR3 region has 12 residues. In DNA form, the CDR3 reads TGTGCCAGTAGCGCGTCCTACAATGAGCAGTTCTTC. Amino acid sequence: CASSASYNEQFF.

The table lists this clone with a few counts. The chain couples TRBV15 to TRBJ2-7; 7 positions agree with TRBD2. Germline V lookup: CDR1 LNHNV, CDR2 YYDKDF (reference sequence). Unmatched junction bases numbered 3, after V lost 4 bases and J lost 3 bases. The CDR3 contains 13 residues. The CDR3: CATSMGRDYEQYF. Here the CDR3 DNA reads TGTGCCACCAGCATGGGGAGGGACTACGAGCAGTACTTC.

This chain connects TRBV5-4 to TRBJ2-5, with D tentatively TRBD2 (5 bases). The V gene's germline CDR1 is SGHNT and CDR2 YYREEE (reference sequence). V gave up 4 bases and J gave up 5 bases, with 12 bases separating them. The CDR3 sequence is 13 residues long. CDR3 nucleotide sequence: TGTGCCAGCAGCAGGGAGTTGCGGGAGACCCAGTACTTC. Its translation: CASSRELRETQYF.

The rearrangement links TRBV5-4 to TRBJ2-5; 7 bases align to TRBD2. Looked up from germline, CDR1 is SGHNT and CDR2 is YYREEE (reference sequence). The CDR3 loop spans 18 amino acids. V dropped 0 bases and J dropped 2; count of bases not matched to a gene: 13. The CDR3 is CASSLEGHRGGRQETQYF. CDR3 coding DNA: TGTGCCAGCAGCTTGGAGGGTCACCGCGGGGGTAGGCAAGAGACCCAGTACTTC.

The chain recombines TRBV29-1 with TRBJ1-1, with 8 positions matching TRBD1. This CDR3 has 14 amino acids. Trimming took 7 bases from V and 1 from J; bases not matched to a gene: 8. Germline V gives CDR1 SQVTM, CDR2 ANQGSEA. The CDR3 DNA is TGCAGCGCCACAACCGGGACAGGGAACACTGAAGCTTTCTTT. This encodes CSATTGTGNTEAFF.

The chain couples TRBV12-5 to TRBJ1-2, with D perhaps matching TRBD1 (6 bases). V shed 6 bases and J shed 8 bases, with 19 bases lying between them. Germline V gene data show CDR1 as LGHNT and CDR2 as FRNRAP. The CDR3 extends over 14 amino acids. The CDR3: CASGPTLTGLGYTF. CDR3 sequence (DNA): TGTGCTAGTGGCCCTACCTTGACAGGCCTGGGCTACACCTTC.

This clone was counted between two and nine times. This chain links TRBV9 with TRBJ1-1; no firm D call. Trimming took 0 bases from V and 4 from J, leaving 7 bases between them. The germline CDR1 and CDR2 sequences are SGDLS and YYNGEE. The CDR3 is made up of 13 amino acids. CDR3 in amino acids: CASSVEPGTEAFF. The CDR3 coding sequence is TGTGCCAGCAGCGTAGAGCCCGGCACTGAAGCTTTCTTT.

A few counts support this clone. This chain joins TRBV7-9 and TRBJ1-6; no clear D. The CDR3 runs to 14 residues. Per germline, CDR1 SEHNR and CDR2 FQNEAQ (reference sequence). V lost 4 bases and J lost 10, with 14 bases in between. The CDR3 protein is CASSSFPPESPLHF. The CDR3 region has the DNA TGTGCCAGCAGCTCTTTTCCTCCCGAGTCACCCCTCCACTTT.

The CDR3 sequence: CASSLGLAGEVQFF. The CDR3 DNA follows: TGCGCCAGCAGCCTAGGACTAGCGGGGGAAGTTCAGTTCTTC. This sequence joins TRBV5-1 and TRBJ2-1, with 13 bases aligning to TRBD2. Unmatched junction bases numbered 8, after V lost 4 bases and J lost 13 bases. CDR1 and CDR2 from the germline V gene are SGHRS and YFSETQ. The CDR3 has 14 amino acids. Full variable domain (missing parts from reference TRBV5-1 and TRBJ2-1): KAGVTQTPRYLIKTRGQQVTLSCSPISGHRSVSWYQQTPGQGLQFLFEYFSETQRNKGNFPGRFSGRQFSNSRSEMNVSTLELGDSALYLCASSLGLAGEVQFFGPGTRLTVL.

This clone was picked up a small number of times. CDR3 loop: CASTETGEGYTF. CDR3 coding DNA: TGTGCCAGCACTGAGACAGGGGAAGGCTACACCTTC. The chain combines TRBV6-6 with TRBJ1-2; 8 bases agree with TRBD1. The germline V gene has CDR1 MNHNY and CDR2 SVGAGI (reference sequence). This CDR3 has 12 amino acids. The V segment lost 7 bases and the J segment 8 bases; nucleotides outside the gene matches: 6.

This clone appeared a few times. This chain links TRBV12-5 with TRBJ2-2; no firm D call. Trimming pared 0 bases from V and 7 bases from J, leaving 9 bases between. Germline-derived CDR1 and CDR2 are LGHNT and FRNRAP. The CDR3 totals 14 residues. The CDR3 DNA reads TGTGCTAGTGGTTTGGTACAATCCCACGGGGAGCTGTTTTTT. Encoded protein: CASGLVQSHGELFF.

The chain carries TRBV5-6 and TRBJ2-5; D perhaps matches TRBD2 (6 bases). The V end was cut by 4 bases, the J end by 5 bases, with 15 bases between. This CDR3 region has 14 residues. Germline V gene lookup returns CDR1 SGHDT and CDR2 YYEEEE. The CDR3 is CASSGGLAVETQYF. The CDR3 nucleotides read TGTGCCAGCAGCGGGGGACTTGCTGTTGAGACCCAGTACTTC.

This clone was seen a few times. CDR3 sequence: CASSPRTAGELFF. In DNA, the CDR3 is TGCGCCAGCAGCCCTAGGACAGCCGGGGAGCTGTTTTTT. The chain employs TRBV5-1 and TRBJ2-2; D perhaps matches TRBD1 (6 bases). Germline CDR1 reads SGHRS; CDR2 reads YFSETQ. Trimming stripped 4 bases from V and 6 bases from J, with 10 bases between. The CDR3 sequence is 13 residues long.

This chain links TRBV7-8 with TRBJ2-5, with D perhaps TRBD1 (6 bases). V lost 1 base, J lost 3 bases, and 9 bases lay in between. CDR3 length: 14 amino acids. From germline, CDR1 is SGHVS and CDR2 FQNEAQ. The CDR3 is CASSLGAGEETQYF. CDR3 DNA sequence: TGTGCCAGCAGCTTAGGGGCAGGGGAAGAGACCCAGTACTTC.

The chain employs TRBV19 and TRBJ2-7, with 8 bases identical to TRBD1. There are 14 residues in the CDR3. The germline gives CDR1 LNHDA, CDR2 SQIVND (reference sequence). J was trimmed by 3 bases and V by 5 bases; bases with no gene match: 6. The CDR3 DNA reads TGTGCCAGTAGTCCCCGGGACAGGCACTACGAGCAGTACTTC. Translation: CASSPRDRHYEQYF. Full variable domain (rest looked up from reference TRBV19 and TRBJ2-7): DGGITQSPKYLFRKEGQNVTLSCEQNLNHDAMYWYRQDPGQGLRLIYYSQIVNDFQKGDIAEGYSVSREKKESFPLTVTSAQKNPTAFYLCASSPRDRHYEQYFGPGTRLTVT.

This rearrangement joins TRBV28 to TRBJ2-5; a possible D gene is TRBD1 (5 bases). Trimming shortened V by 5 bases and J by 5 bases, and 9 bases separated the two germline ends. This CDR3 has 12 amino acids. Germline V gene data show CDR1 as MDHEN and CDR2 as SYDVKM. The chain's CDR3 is CASSGAVETQYF. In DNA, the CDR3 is TGTGCCAGCAGTGGGGCAGTTGAGACCCAGTACTTC.